The 8 T cell receptor beta chains reported below all come from one sample, sequenced in a study of cytomegalovirus exposure and HLA in healthy donors. The primer mix had 60 Vbeta and 13 Jbeta primers. The data were produced by immunoSEQ multiplex PCR, yet TCRdb's version contains in-frame clones alone and is incomplete. Altogether about 120,000 clones are present, 80% being singletons, with the ten largest covering around 8%. The sequenced sample consisted of PBMCs. These receptors all stem from a female donor in good health and CMV-seropositive.

This clone appeared once. J is TRBJ1-2 and V is TRBV7-9; D uncertain. Between the trimmed V and J ends, which lost 3 bases and 2 bases, there was a span of 10 bases. Germline CDR1 and CDR2: SEHNR and FQNEAQ (reference sequence). This CDR3 contains 14 residues. DNA for the CDR3: TGTGCCAGCAGCTTTACTGAGAGAAACTATGGCTACACCTTC. This gives the protein CASSFTERNYGYTF.

V is TRBV29-1 and J is TRBJ2-7, with 11 bases fitting TRBD1. The junction had 8 bases not matched to a gene; V was cut back by 7 bases and J by 6 bases. Per the germline V gene, CDR1 is SQVTM and CDR2 is ANQGSEA. This CDR3 comprises 13 residues. CDR3 sequence reads: CSAIGQGAFEQYF. In DNA, the CDR3 is TGCAGCGCTATTGGACAGGGGGCATTCGAGCAGTACTTC.

The chain has TRBV19 and TRBJ1-1, with D perhaps TRBD1 (6 bases). V gave up 5 bases and J gave up 2 bases, with 12 bases separating them. Looked up from germline, CDR1 is LNHDA and CDR2 is SQIVND (reference sequence). The CDR3 is 14 residues long. In DNA, the CDR3 is TGTGCCAGTAGTGATTGGGGGCGTAACACTGAAGCTTTCTTT. Residues: CASSDWGRNTEAFF.

The chain recombines TRBV7-2 with TRBJ2-5; 9 bases are shared with TRBD2. The CDR3 spans 14 residues. Trimming cost V 5 bases and J 4 bases; bases outside gene matches: 5. Germline CDR1 is SGHTA and CDR2 is FQGNSA. The CDR3 spells CASSDLAGAETQYF. The CDR3 nucleotides read TGTGCCAGCAGCGACTTAGCGGGGGCAGAGACCCAGTACTTC.

The chain couples TRBV5-1 to TRBJ2-2; 11 bases fit TRBD1. The germline gives CDR1 SGHRS, CDR2 YFSETQ. Unmatched junction bases numbered 9, after V lost 4 bases and J lost 4 bases. The CDR3 extends over 17 amino acids. This CDR3 reads CASSLNPGQGGTGELFF. As DNA, the CDR3 is TGCGCCAGCAGCCTTAACCCGGGACAGGGGGGCACCGGGGAGCTGTTTTTT.

This chain connects TRBV7-2 to TRBJ2-5, with D possibly matching TRBD2 (6 bases). Trimming stripped 5 bases from V and 4 bases from J, with 20 bases between. CDR1 and CDR2 from the germline V gene are SGHTA and FQGNSA. This CDR3 has 16 amino acids. CDR3 protein: CASSGLGGPLPETQYF. The CDR3 nucleotides read TGTGCCAGCAGCGGACTGGGGGGACCCCTGCCAGAGACCCAGTACTTC. The full variable domain, rest sourced from reference TRBV7-2 and TRBJ2-5, is GAGVSQSPSNKVTEKGKDVELRCDPISGHTALYWYRQSLGQGLEFLIYFQGNSAPDKSGLPSDRFSAERTGGSVSTLTIQRTQQEDSAVYLCASSGLGGPLPETQYFGPGTRLLVL.

The genes are TRBV11-2 and TRBJ2-7; 7 bases agree with TRBD1. This CDR3 is 13 amino acids long. Germline V gene data show CDR1 as SGHAT and CDR2 as FQNNGV. The V and J ends lost 5 bases and 2 bases, in that order; junction bases with no gene match: 3. CDR3 protein: CASSADRTYEQYF. The CDR3 coding sequence is TGTGCCAGCAGCGCGGACAGGACCTACGAGCAGTACTTC.

The chain is built from TRBV13 and TRBJ2-7; unclear D gene. V was trimmed by 3 bases and J by 2 bases, leaving 8 bases between them. The CDR3 sequence is 13 residues long. CDR1 and CDR2 (germline): PRHDT, FYEKMQ (reference sequence). The CDR3, as DNA: TGTGCCAGCAGCTTGGGCAGACCCTACGAGCAGTACTTC. The encoded protein is CASSLGRPYEQYF.